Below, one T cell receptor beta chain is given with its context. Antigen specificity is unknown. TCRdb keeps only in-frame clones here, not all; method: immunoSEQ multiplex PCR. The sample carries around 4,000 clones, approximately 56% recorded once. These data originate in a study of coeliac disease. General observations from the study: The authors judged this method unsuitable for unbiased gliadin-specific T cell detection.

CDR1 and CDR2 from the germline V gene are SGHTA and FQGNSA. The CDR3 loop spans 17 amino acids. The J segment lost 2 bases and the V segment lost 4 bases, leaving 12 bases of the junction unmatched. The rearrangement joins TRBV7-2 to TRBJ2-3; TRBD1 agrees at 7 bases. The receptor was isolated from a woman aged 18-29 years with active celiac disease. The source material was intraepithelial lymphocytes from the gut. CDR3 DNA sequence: TGTGCCAGCAGCTGCAACTTTAGGGACAGTTACACAGATACGCAGTATTTT. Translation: CASSCNFRDSYTDTQYF. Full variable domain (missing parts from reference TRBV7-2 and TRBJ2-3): GAGVSQSPSNKVTEKGKDVELRCDPISGHTALYWYRQSLGQGLEFLIYFQGNSAPDKSGLPSDRFSAERTGGSVSTLTIQRTQQEDSAVYLCASSCNFRDSYTDTQYFGPGTRLTVL.